This T cell receptor (beta chain) comes out of a study of CD8 T cells in ankylosing spondylitis. Study conclusions and caveats: About 8 highly homologous variants made up a TCR beta motif that seemed to typify ankylosing spondylitis blood.

TCRdb fed the 5' RACE reads into MiXCR, producing one record per CDR3 protein. The sample includes 800,000 to 900,000 distinct CDR3 sequences, about 11% of them seen just once. With V trimmed by 6 bases and J by 4 bases, 8 bases remained unmatched. Germline CDR1 and CDR2: SQVTM and ANQGSEA. The CDR3 has 13 residues. To note about this clonotype: Antigen unknown.

The V and J genes are TRBV29-1 and TRBJ2-7, with TRBD1 identical over 8 bases. The sample taken for sequencing was blood, either unsorted or a sorted T cell fraction (not recorded which). The receptor was isolated from a male donor with ankylosing spondylitis. In DNA form, the CDR3 reads TGCAGCGTCTCCCCAGGGGGCGGATACGAGCAGTACTTC. This sequence encodes CSVSPGGGYEQYF.